The 21 T cell receptor beta chains below were found in one sample sequenced in a study of blood T cell repertoires in COVID-19. The repertoire was sequenced with immunoSEQ multiplex PCR; TCRdb's copy has only in-frame clones and lacks some. In the table there are about 200,000 clones, approximately 84% of which are singletons. What was sequenced was PBMCs or T cells enriched from blood (not recorded which). All receptors come from a man aged 35 to 55 who had recovered from COVID-19.

This rearrangement joins TRBV7-9 to TRBJ2-7; 11 bases align to TRBD2. Germline values: CDR1 SEHNR, CDR2 FQNEAQ (reference sequence). This CDR3 contains 16 residues. Trimming at V came to 3 bases and at J to 7 bases, leaving 11 bases not matched to a gene. The CDR3 region has the DNA TGTGCCAGCAGCTTGTTCATAGCGGGGGGGCTTCGGGAGCAGTACTTC. Residues: CASSLFIAGGLREQYF. Supplemented by reference TRBV7-9 and TRBJ2-7, the full variable domain reads DTGVSQNPRHKITKRGQNVTFRCDPISEHNRLYWYRQTLGQGPEFLTYFQNEAQLEKSRLLSDRFSAERPKGSFSTLEIQRTEQGDSAMYLCASSLFIAGGLREQYFGPGTRLTVT.

The rearrangement joins TRBV19 to TRBJ2-1; D not resolved. Germline V gene sequence: CDR1 LNHDA, CDR2 SQIVND (reference sequence). V was cut by 4 bases and J by 4 bases, with 2 bases left in between. This CDR3 region has 11 residues. CDR3 loop: CASSTYNEQFF. CDR3 nucleotide sequence: TGTGCCAGTAGTACTTACAATGAGCAGTTCTTC.

The V gene is TRBV28, the J gene TRBJ2-7; a possible D gene is TRBD2 (6 bases). The CDR3 is 15 amino acids. Between the trimmed V and J ends, which lost 8 bases and 3 bases, there was a span of 20 bases. The germline V gene has CDR1 MDHEN and CDR2 SYDVKM. DNA of the CDR3: TGTGCCAGCCTGGCTAGCGTCTCCATATTCTACGAGCAGTACTTC. Its translation is CASLASVSIFYEQYF.

This clone appeared a single time. The rearrangement uses TRBV28 and TRBJ1-2; D is unresolved. The germline V and J ends were trimmed by 6 bases and 5 bases, with 13 bases remaining between them. CDR3 length: 13 amino acids. Germline assignment: CDR1 MDHEN and CDR2 SYDVKM. DNA for the CDR3: TGTGCCAGCAGCTCAACGGACTTTTATGGCTACACCTTC. Translated, it gives CASSSTDFYGYTF.

J is TRBJ1-1 and V is TRBV18; 9 nucleotides line up with TRBD1. The CDR3 is 13 residues long. The trim removed 3 bases at V and 8 bases at J, leaving 4 bases unmatched. Germline V gene sequence: CDR1 KGHSH, CDR2 LQKENI. CDR3 in amino acids: CASSPDRGLEAFF. For the CDR3, the DNA is TGTGCCAGCTCACCGGACAGGGGTCTCGAAGCTTTCTTT.

This rearrangement joins TRBV7-2 to TRBJ1-2; tentatively, D is TRBD1 (6 bases). Between the trimmed V and J ends, which lost 5 bases and 6 bases, there was a span of 16 bases. Per germline, CDR1 SGHTA and CDR2 FQGNSA. This CDR3 has 14 residues. The chain's CDR3 is CASSPRGGIDGYTF. DNA for the CDR3: TGTGCCAGCAGCCCTCGCGGGGGCATCGATGGCTACACCTTC.

V gene TRBV7-9 combines with J gene TRBJ2-2, with TRBD1 identical over 8 bases. The germline gives CDR1 SEHNR, CDR2 FQNEAQ (reference sequence). This CDR3 is built from 16 residues. Trimming cost V 6 bases and J 4 bases; bases outside gene matches: 10. CDR3 DNA sequence: TGTGCCAGCAGTGGACCGGGACAGGCCTTCACCGGGGAGCTGTTTTTT. Translated, it gives CASSGPGQAFTGELFF.

The rearrangement links TRBV28 to TRBJ2-2; 9 bases are shared with TRBD2. CDR1 and CDR2 from the germline V gene are MDHEN and SYDVKM. CDR3 length: 18 amino acids. V gave up 5 bases and J gave up 2 bases; unmatched junction bases: 12. The DNA for the CDR3 is TGTGCCAGCAGTCTCCCCTACACTAGCGGGTCAAACACCGGGGAGCTGTTTTTT. It specifies CASSLPYTSGSNTGELFF.

J is TRBJ2-7 and V is TRBV6-2 or TRBV6-3; D remains ambiguous. The CDR3 covers 12 residues. V dropped 6 bases and J dropped 6 bases, with 12 bases sitting between them. Per the germline V gene, CDR1 is MNHEY and CDR2 is SVGEGT. CDR3 sequence reads: CASSFTSIEQYF. CDR3 in DNA: TGTGCCAGCAGCTTCACTTCCATCGAGCAGTACTTC.

V usage is TRBV15 and J usage is TRBJ1-1; unclear D gene. The CDR3 runs 16 residues. Between the trimmed V and J ends, which lost 0 bases and 0 bases, there was a span of 11 bases. Per the germline V gene, CDR1 is LNHNV and CDR2 is YYDKDF (reference sequence). The chain's CDR3 is CATSRDSWAMNTEAFF. Written as DNA, the CDR3 is TGTGCCACCAGCAGAGATTCATGGGCAATGAACACTGAAGCTTTCTTT.

CDR3 amino acids: CASRTPGQGYNYEQYF. For the CDR3, the DNA is TGTGCCAGCCGAACCCCGGGACAGGGCTATAACTACGAGCAGTACTTC. The chain is built from TRBV28 and TRBJ2-7, with TRBD1 identical over 9 bases. The V gene's germline CDR1 is MDHEN and CDR2 SYDVKM. This CDR3 is 16 amino acids long. V trimming: 8 bases; J trimming: 3 bases; junction bases outside the gene matches: 14.

V gene TRBV10-1 combines with J gene TRBJ2-1, with 10 bases matching TRBD2. Germline CDR1 reads WNHNN; CDR2 reads SYGVQD (reference sequence). The CDR3 covers 15 residues. J was trimmed by 8 bases and V by 4 bases; bases with no gene match: 8. DNA of the CDR3: TGCGCCAGCAGTGGAGTAGCGGGAGGTCGGGATGAGCAGTTCTTC. This codes for CASSGVAGGRDEQFF.

The V call is TRBV19, the J call TRBJ1-2, with D unresolved. Trimming stripped 7 bases from V and 3 bases from J, with 21 bases between. Germline V gene sequence: CDR1 LNHDA, CDR2 SQIVND (reference sequence). This CDR3 has 16 amino acids. Here the CDR3 DNA reads TGTGCCAGTACCCCGACGGCAGGAAAAGAATACTATGGCTACACCTTC. The encoded protein is CASTPTAGKEYYGYTF. The full variable domain, with the rest looked up from reference TRBV19 and TRBJ1-2, is DGGITQSPKYLFRKEGQNVTLSCEQNLNHDAMYWYRQDPGQGLRLIYYSQIVNDFQKGDIAEGYSVSREKKESFPLTVTSAQKNPTAFYLCASTPTAGKEYYGYTFGSGTRLTVV.

The V gene is TRBV7-9, the J gene TRBJ2-7, with no clear D. The germline gives CDR1 SEHNR, CDR2 FQNEAQ (reference sequence). V gave up 10 bases and J gave up 5 bases, with 12 bases separating them. CDR3 length: 11 amino acids. The CDR3 region has the DNA TGTGCCACCGGTAACCGGGACGAGCAGTACTTC. The encoded protein is CATGNRDEQYF.

The rearrangement joins TRBV6-5 to TRBJ2-3; 7 bases match TRBD1. V dropped 0 bases and J dropped 1; count of bases not matched to a gene: 4. The germline CDR1 and CDR2 sequences are MNHEY and SVGAGI. This CDR3 region has 16 residues. Here the CDR3 reads CASSYSNQGGTDTQYF. The CDR3 DNA sequence: TGTGCCAGCAGTTACTCGAATCAGGGGGGCACAGATACGCAGTATTTT.

The genes are TRBV9 and TRBJ2-7; tentative D call: TRBD1 (6 bases). The V and J ends lost 4 bases and 4 bases respectively, with 18 bases between them. Per the germline V gene, CDR1 is SGDLS and CDR2 is YYNGEE. This CDR3 has 15 residues. The CDR3 nucleotides are TGTGCCAGCAGCTCAGAGACAGGCAAGTTTTACGAGCAGTACTTC. Protein: CASSSETGKFYEQYF.

J is TRBJ2-1 and V is TRBV7-3; 10 bases are shared with TRBD1. The CDR3 is 13 amino acids. V lost 3 bases and J lost 7; bases outside the gene matches: 0. CDR1 and CDR2 (germline): SGHTA, FQGTGA. CDR3 amino acids: CASSLDRGNEQFF. The CDR3 nucleotides read TGTGCCAGCAGCTTGGACAGGGGGAATGAGCAGTTCTTC.

This clone was detected once. This chain connects TRBV11-2 to TRBJ1-6; 7 bases are shared with TRBD1. This CDR3 comprises 14 residues. With V trimmed by 1 base and J by 7 bases, 1 base remained unmatched. Per the germline V gene, CDR1 is SGHAT and CDR2 is FQNNGV. The CDR3 sequence: CASSLGDRNSPLHF. Here the CDR3 DNA reads TGTGCCAGCAGCTTAGGGGACAGAAATTCACCCCTCCACTTT.

The V call is TRBV11-3, the J call TRBJ2-3; 8 bases agree with TRBD2. V was clipped by 5 bases and J by 5 bases; unmatched bases: 6. CDR1 is SGHNT, CDR2 YENEEA, per germline. The CDR3 covers 14 residues. The CDR3 protein is CASSPGLGGDTQYF. The CDR3 DNA reads as TGTGCCAGCAGCCCGGGACTAGGGGGAGATACGCAGTATTTT.

The chain has TRBV6-5 and TRBJ1-1; D is ambiguous. This CDR3 has 14 residues. Germline V lookup: CDR1 MNHEY, CDR2 SVGAGI. Between the trimmed V and J ends, which lost 2 bases and 4 bases, there was a span of 11 bases. The CDR3: CASSYARRGTEAFF. Here the CDR3 DNA reads TGTGCCAGCAGTTACGCTCGTCGGGGCACTGAAGCTTTCTTT.

The chain recombines TRBV4-3 with TRBJ1-1; D not certain. The germline V gene encodes CDR1 LGHNA and CDR2 YSLEER. V was trimmed by 1 base and J by 10 bases, leaving 16 bases between them. There are 14 residues in the CDR3. CDR3 DNA: TGCGCCAGCAGCCAAGTTGCTCGTGGCATAATAGCTTTCTTT. Translation gives CASSQVARGIIAFF.